Below, 14 T cell receptor beta chains from the same sample are listed, as sequenced in a study of tumor and adjacent non-tumor tissue in lung cancer. RNA was extracted from bulk tissue without any cell sorting. The library came from three nested PCR rounds adapted from ARM-PCR protocols. Via MiXCR, TCRdb re-called the multiplex PCR reads, giving one row per CDR3 protein. The sample has under 150,000 distinct CDR3 sequences; 60% to 70% are singletons. Sequenced input: lung tumor tissue. These receptors originate from a man between 60 and 75 years old with small cell lung cancer.

CDR3 coding DNA: TGTGCCAGAAGTAAGGGGGGAGGAGTCACTGAAGCTTTCTTT. It codes for CARSKGGGVTEAFF. The gene calls are TRBV6-6 and TRBJ1-1, with D maybe TRBD1 (6 bases). V shed 9 bases and J shed 4 bases, with 18 bases lying between them. The germline V gene has CDR1 MNHNY and CDR2 SVGAGI (reference sequence). The CDR3 covers 14 residues.

The table lists this clonotype with a few counts. J is TRBJ2-7 and V is TRBV5-1; D is perhaps TRBD1 (6 bases). The germline gives CDR1 SGHRS, CDR2 YFSETQ. This CDR3 region has 12 residues. V lost 4 bases, J lost 4 bases, and 9 bases lay in between. The CDR3: CASSRTEYEQYF. DNA of the CDR3: TGCGCCAGCAGCCGGACAGAGTACGAGCAGTACTTC.

This clonotype was observed a single time. An end of the junction differs from the germline gene, which may be a read error. This chain connects TRBV29-1 to TRBJ2-3; tentative D call: TRBD2 (5 bases). CDR1 is SQVTM and CDR2 is ANQGSEA in the germline V gene. CDR3 length equals 12 residues. CDR3 in amino acids: CSVGGFTETQYF. CDR3 nucleotide sequence: TGTAGCGTTGGAGGTTTCACAGAAACGCAGTATTTT.

The chain has TRBV30 and TRBJ1-5; tentative D call: TRBD1 (5 bases). CDR3 size: 13 residues. The germline V gene has CDR1 GTSNPN and CDR2 SVGIG (reference sequence). The germline V and J ends were trimmed by 0 bases and 11 bases, with 14 bases remaining between them. CDR3 coding DNA: TGTGCCTGGAGTGTGGGGGGAAGGGAGTCCCAGCATTTT. Amino acids: CAWSVGGRESQHF.

This clonotype was counted once. An end of the junction differs from the germline gene, which may be a read error. The J gene is TRBJ2-2, the V gene TRBV5-5; 7 bases match TRBD1. CDR3 size: 14 residues. Germline V CDR1 and CDR2: SGHKS, YYEKEE (reference sequence). The CDR3 loop is CASSLQTGYGELFF. CDR3 coding DNA: TGTGCCAGTAGCTTACAGACAGGGTACGGGGAGCTGTTTTTT. The full variable domain, its missing parts supplied by reference TRBV5-5 and TRBJ2-2, is DAGVTQSPTHLIKTRGQQVTLRCSPISGHKSVSWYQQVLGQGPQFIFQYYEKEERGRGNFPDRFSARQFPNYSSELNVNALLLGDSALYLCASSLQTGYGELFFGEGSRLTVL.

This clonotype has just a few counts. J is TRBJ2-7 and V is TRBV5-1, with no clear D. There are 13 residues in the CDR3. The V end was cut by 0 bases, the J end by 6 bases, with 10 bases between. Germline CDR1 reads SGHRS; CDR2 reads YFSETQ. The CDR3 is CASSLAHNREQYF. Written as DNA, the CDR3 is TGCGCCAGCAGCTTGGCGCACAATCGCGAGCAGTACTTC.

This clonotype came up many times. The chain couples TRBV29-1 to TRBJ2-5; D ambiguous. The V and J ends lost 4 bases and 1 base respectively, with 4 bases between them. Germline V CDR1 and CDR2: SQVTM, ANQGSEA. CDR3 length: 11 residues. The CDR3 sequence: CSVGSQETQYF. The CDR3 nucleotides read TGCAGCGTTGGCAGCCAAGAGACCCAGTACTTC.

The chain couples TRBV6-6 to TRBJ1-1; D is ambiguous. Deletions cut 0 bases from V and 10 bases from J, with 15 bases between. The CDR3 runs to 14 residues. Per germline, CDR1 MNHNY and CDR2 SVGAGI (reference sequence). The DNA for the CDR3 is TGTGCCAGCAGTTACTCGAGCGGGTCAAGTCGAGCTTTCTTT. Residues: CASSYSSGSSRAFF.

The rearrangement links TRBV20-1 to TRBJ2-6; 8 bases line up with TRBD1. The CDR3 length is 15 residues. V trimming: 6 bases; J trimming: 0 bases; junction bases outside the gene matches: 4. CDR1 is DFQATT and CDR2 is SNEGSKA in the germline V gene (reference sequence). The CDR3 region is CSARQGSSGANVLTF. The CDR3 nucleotides read TGCAGTGCCCGACAGGGGTCCTCTGGGGCCAACGTCCTGACTTTC.

This clonotype has just a few counts. This may come from a read error, since a much larger clone is one base off. V gene TRBV20-1 combines with J gene TRBJ2-7, with TRBD1 matching over 10 bases. The CDR3 runs to 14 residues. The germline gives CDR1 DFQATT, CDR2 SNEGSKA (reference sequence). The CDR3 region is CNADPGQGPYEQYF. As DNA, the CDR3 is TGCAATGCTGACCCGGGACAGGGGCCCTACGAGCAGTACTTC.

The chain carries TRBV24-1 and TRBJ2-1, with 7 positions matching TRBD2. Per the germline V gene, CDR1 is KGHDR and CDR2 is SFDVKD. This CDR3 region has 15 residues. With V trimmed by 0 bases and J by 4 bases, 2 bases remained unmatched. CDR3 in amino acids: CATSDLSGKYNEQFF. The CDR3 DNA reads as TGTGCCACCAGTGATTTGAGCGGGAAATACAATGAGCAGTTCTTC.

By frequency in the sample, this clonotype is medium-sized. This chain uses TRBV20-1 with TRBJ2-2; TRBD1 or TRBD2 may be the D gene (5 bases each). With 6 bases removed from V and 3 bases from J, the gap between germline ends came to 11 bases. Germline V gene data show CDR1 as DFQATT and CDR2 as SNEGSKA (reference sequence). The CDR3 is 13 residues long. CDR3 in amino acids: CSAPGPYTGELFF. Here the CDR3 DNA reads TGCAGTGCCCCGGGACCCTACACCGGGGAGCTGTTTTTT.

To note about this clonotype: The final CDR3 position lacks the conserved phenylalanine or tryptophan, pointing to a likely read error. This sequence joins TRBV5-5 and TRBJ2-2, with D maybe TRBD1 (7 bases). Germline V gene sequence: CDR1 SGHKS, CDR2 YYEKEE (reference sequence). This CDR3 spans 13 amino acids. CDR3 sequence (DNA): TGTGCCGGCAGGGCAGGGGGGACCGGGGAGCTGTTTTCT. Its protein is CAGRAGGTGELFS.

The chain couples TRBV6-1 to TRBJ2-7, with D uncertain. This CDR3 contains 16 residues. CDR1 MNHNS and CDR2 SASEGT come from the germline V gene. The V end was cut by 0 bases, the J end by 3 bases, with 15 bases between. DNA for the CDR3: TGTGCCAGCAGTGAAGCTTATGCTAGTCACCTCTACGAGCAGTACTTC. Residues: CASSEAYASHLYEQYF.